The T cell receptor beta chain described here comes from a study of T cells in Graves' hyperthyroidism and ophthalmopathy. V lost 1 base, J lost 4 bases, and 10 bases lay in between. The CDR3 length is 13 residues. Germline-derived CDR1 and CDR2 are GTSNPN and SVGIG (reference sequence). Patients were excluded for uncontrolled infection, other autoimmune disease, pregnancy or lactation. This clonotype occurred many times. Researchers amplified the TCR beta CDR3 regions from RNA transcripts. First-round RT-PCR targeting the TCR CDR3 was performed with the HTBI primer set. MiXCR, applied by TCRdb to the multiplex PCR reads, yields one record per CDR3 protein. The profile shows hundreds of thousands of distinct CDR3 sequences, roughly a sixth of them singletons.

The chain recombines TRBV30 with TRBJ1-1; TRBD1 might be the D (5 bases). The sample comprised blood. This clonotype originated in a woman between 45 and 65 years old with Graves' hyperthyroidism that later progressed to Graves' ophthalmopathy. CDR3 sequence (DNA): TGTGCCTGGAGTGGGGTAGGGGTCACTGAAGCTTTCTTT. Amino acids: CAWSGVGVTEAFF.